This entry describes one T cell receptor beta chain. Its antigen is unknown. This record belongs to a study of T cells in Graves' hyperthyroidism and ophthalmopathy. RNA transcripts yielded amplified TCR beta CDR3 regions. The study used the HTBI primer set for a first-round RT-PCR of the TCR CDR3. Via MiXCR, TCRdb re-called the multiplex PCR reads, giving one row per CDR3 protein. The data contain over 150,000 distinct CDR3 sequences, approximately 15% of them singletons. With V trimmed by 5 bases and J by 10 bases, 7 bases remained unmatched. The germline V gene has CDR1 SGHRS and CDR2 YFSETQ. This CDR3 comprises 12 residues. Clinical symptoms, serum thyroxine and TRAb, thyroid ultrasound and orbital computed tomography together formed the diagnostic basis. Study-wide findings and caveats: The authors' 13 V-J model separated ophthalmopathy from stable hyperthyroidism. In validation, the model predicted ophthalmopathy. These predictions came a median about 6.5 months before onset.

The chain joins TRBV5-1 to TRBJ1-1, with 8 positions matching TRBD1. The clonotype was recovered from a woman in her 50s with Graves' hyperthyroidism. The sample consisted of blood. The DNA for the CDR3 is TGCGCCAGCAGTGGACAGGGTCTAAGAGCTTTCTTT. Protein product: CASSGQGLRAFF.